The clone carrying this T cell receptor (beta chain) was seen at least ten times. The antigen remains unidentified. This specimen comes from a study of response to subunit inactivated influenza vaccine. Overall study results and limits: Each seasonal influenza vaccination, the authors suggested, recruits few new T cells.

Germline trimming cut 6 bases from V and 2 bases from J; bases unmatched to any gene: 3. Looked up from germline, CDR1 is MDHEN and CDR2 is SYDVKM. The CDR3 covers 14 residues. One entry per CDR3 protein, called by TCRdb with MiXCR from the RT-PCR reads. This table holds approximately 530,000 distinct CDR3 sequences, around 8% found once. This TCR was recovered from a man aged 45-69 years who received an inactivated influenza vaccine. Sequencing was performed on PBMCs from blood, taken less than 30 months after vaccination. The chain carries TRBV28 and TRBJ2-2, with 7 bases identical to TRBD1. CDR3 sequence reads: CASRTGSNTGELFF. DNA for the CDR3: TGTGCCAGCAGGACAGGGAGTAACACCGGGGAGCTGTTTTTT.